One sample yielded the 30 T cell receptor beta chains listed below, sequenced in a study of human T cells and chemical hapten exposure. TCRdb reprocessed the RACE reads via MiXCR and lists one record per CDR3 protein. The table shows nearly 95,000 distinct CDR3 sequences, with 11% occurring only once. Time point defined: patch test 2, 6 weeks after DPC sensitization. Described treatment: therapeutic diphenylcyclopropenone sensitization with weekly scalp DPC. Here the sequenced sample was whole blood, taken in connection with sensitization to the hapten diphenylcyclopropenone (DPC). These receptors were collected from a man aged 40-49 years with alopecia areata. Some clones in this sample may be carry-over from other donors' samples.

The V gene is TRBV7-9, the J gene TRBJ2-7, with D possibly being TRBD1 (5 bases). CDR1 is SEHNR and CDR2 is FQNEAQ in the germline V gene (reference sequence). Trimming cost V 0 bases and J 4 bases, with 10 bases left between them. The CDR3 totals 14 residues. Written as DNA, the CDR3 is TGTGCCAGCAGCTTAGCTGACGGACAATACGAGCAGTACTTC. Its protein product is CASSLADGQYEQYF.

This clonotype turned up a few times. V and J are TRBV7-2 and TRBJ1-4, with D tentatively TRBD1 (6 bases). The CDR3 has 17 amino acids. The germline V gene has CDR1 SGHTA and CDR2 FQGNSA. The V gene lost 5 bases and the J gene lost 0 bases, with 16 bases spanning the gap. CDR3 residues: CASSPDTGSATNEKLFF. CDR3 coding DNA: TGTGCCAGCAGCCCGGACACAGGGTCGGCAACTAATGAAAAACTGTTTTTT.

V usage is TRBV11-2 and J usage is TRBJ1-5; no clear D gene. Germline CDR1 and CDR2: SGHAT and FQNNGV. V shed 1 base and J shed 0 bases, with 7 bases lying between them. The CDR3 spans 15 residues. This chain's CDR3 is CASSLGSNSNQPQHF. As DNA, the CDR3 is TGTGCCAGCAGCTTAGGTTCCAATAGCAATCAGCCCCAGCATTTT.

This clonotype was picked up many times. CDR3 residues: CASSLGGSGHNEQFF. CDR3 nucleotide sequence: TGTGCCAGCAGCTTAGGCGGGAGTGGGCACAATGAGCAGTTCTTC. The V gene is TRBV13, the J gene TRBJ2-1; possible D gene TRBD2, 6 bases. Germline CDR1 PRHDT, CDR2 FYEKMQ (reference sequence). CDR3 size: 15 residues. The germline V and J ends were trimmed by 0 bases and 5 bases, with 11 bases remaining between them.

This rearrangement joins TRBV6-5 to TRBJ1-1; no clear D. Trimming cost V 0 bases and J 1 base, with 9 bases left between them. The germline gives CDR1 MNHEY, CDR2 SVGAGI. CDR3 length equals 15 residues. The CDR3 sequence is CASSYSLAGNTEAFF. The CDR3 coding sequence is TGTGCCAGCAGTTACTCTTTAGCAGGGAACACTGAAGCTTTCTTT.

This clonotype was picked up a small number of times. For the CDR3, the DNA is TGTGCCAGCAGTAGTAGCGGGAGGGGTTACGAGCAGTACGTC. It translates to CASSSSGRGYEQYV. The gene calls are TRBV28 and TRBJ2-7; 11 positions match TRBD2. V lost 5 bases to trimming and J lost 4 bases; unmatched junction nucleotides: 4. Germline V gene data show CDR1 as MDHEN and CDR2 as SYDVKM. The CDR3 runs to 14 residues.

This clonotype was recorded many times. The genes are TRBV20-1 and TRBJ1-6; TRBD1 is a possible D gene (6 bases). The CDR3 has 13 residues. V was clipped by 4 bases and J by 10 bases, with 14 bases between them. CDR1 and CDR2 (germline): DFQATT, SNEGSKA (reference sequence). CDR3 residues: CSAMYREGSPLHF. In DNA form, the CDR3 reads TGCAGTGCTATGTACAGGGAGGGATCACCCCTCCACTTT.

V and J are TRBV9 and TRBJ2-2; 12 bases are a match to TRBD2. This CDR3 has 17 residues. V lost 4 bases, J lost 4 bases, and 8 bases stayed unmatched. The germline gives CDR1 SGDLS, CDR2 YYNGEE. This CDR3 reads CASSPRGTSGLTGELFF. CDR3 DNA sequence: TGTGCCAGCAGCCCCCGAGGGACTAGCGGGCTCACCGGGGAGCTGTTTTTT.

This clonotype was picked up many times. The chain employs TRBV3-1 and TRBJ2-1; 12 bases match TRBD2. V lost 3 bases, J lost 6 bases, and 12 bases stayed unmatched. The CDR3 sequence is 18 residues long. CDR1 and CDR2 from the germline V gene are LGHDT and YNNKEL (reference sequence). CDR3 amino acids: CASSHGTSGPGARNEQFF. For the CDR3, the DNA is TGTGCCAGCAGCCACGGGACTAGCGGGCCCGGGGCGCGCAATGAGCAGTTCTTC.

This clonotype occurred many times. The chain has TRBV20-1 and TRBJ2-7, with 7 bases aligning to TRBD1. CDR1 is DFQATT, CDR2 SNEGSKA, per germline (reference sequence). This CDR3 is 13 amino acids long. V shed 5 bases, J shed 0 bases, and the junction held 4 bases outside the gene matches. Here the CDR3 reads CSAGTATSYEQYV. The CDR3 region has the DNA TGCAGTGCTGGGACAGCGACCTCCTACGAGCAGTACGTC.

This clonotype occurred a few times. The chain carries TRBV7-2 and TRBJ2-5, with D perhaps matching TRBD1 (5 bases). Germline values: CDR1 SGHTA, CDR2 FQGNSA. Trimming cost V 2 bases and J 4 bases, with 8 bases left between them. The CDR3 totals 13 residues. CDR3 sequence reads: CASSLSGLETQYF. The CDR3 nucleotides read TGTGCCAGCAGCTTATCAGGGTTAGAGACCCAGTACTTC. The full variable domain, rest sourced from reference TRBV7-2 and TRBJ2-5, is GAGVSQSPSNKVTEKGKDVELRCDPISGHTALYWYRQSLGQGLEFLIYFQGNSAPDKSGLPSDRFSAERTGGSVSTLTIQRTQQEDSAVYLCASSLSGLETQYFGPGTRLLVL.

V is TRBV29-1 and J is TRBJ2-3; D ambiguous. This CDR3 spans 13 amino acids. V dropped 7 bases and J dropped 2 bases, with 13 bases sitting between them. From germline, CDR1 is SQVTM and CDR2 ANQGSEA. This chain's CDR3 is CSGNFLYTDTQYF. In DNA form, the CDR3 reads TGCAGCGGGAACTTCCTCTACACAGATACGCAGTATTTT.

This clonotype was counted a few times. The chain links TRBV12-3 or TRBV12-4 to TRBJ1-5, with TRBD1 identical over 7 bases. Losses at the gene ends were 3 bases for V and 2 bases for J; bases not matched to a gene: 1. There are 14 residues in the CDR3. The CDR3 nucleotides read TGTGCCAGCAGTTTTGACAGGGGCAATCAGCCCCAGCATTTT. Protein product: CASSFDRGNQPQHF.

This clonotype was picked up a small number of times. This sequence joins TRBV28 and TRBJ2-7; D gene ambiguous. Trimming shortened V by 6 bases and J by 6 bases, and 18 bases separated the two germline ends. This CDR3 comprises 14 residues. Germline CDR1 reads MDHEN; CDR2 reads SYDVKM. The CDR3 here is CASSPPVEGREQYF. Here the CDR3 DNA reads TGTGCCAGCAGCCCGCCCGTGGAAGGGCGCGAGCAGTACTTC.

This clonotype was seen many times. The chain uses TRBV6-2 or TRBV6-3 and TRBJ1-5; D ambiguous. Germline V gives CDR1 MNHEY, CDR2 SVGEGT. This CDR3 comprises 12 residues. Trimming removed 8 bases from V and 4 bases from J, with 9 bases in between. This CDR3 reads CASCLWNQPQHF. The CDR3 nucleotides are TGTGCCAGCTGCTTGTGGAATCAGCCCCAGCATTTT.

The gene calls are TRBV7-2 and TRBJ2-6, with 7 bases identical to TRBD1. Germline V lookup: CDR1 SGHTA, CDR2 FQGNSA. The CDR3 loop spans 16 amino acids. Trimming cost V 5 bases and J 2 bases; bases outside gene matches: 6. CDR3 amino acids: CASSPQTGTGANVLTF. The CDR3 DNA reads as TGTGCCAGCAGCCCCCAGACAGGGACTGGGGCCAACGTCCTGACTTTC.

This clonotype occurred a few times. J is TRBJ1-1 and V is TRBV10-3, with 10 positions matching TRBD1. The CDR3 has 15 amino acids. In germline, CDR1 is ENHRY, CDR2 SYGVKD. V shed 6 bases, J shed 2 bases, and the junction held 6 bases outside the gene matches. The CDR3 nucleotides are TGTGCCATCAGGAGGACAGGGGGGAAAAACACTGAAGCTTTCTTT. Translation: CAIRRTGGKNTEAFF.

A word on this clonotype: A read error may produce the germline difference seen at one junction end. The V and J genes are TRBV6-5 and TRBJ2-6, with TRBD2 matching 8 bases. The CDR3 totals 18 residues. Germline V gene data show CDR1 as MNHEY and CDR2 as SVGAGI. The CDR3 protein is CASSYTSGPTTGAHVLTF. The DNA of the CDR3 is TGTGCCAGCAGTTACACTAGCGGCCCCACCACCGGGGCCCACGTCCTGACTTTC.

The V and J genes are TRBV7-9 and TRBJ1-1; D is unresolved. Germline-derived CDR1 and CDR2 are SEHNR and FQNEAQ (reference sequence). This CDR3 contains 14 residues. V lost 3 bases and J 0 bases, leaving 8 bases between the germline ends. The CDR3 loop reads CASSLSTMNTEAFF. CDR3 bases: TGTGCCAGCAGCTTGAGTACAATGAACACTGAAGCTTTCTTT.

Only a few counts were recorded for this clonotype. This CDR3 is CASSLDHHPSETQYF. The CDR3 DNA reads as TGTGCCAGCAGCCTGGATCACCATCCATCGGAGACCCAGTACTTC. The chain joins TRBV7-3 to TRBJ2-5; D gene unclear. The CDR3 is made up of 15 amino acids. Germline CDR1 SGHTA, CDR2 FQGTGA. The V and J ends lost 5 bases and 5 bases respectively, with 18 bases between them.

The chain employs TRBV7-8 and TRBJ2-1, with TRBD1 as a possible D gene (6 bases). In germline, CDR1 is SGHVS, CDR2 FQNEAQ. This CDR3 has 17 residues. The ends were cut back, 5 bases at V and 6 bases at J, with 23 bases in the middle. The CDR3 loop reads CASSPTQRQGITNEQFF. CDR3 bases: TGTGCCAGCAGCCCAACGCAAAGGCAGGGGATAACCAATGAGCAGTTCTTC.

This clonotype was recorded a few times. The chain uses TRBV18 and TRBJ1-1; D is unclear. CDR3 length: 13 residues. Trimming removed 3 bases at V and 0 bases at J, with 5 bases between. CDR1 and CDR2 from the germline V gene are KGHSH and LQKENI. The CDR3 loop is CASSPRVNTEAFF. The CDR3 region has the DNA TGTGCCAGCTCACCTAGAGTGAACACTGAAGCTTTCTTT.

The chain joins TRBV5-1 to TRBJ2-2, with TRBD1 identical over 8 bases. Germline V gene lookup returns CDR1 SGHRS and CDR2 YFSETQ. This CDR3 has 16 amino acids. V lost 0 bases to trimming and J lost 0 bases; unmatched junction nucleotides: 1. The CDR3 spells CASSLAGGTNTGELFF. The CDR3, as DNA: TGCGCCAGCAGCTTGGCAGGGGGCACGAACACCGGGGAGCTGTTTTTT.

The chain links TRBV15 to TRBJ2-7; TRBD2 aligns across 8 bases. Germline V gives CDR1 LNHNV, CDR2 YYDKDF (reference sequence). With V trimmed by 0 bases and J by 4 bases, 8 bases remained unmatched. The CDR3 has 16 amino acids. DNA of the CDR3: TGTGCCACCAGCAGAGATCGGGGGGGCCAGTTATACGAGCAGTACTTC. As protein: CATSRDRGGQLYEQYF.

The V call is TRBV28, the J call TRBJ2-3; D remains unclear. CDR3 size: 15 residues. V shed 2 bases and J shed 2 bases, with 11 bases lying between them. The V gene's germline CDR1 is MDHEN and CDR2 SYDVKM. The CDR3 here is CASSLGQPITDTQYF. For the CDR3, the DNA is TGTGCCAGCAGTTTAGGCCAGCCGATCACAGATACGCAGTATTTT.

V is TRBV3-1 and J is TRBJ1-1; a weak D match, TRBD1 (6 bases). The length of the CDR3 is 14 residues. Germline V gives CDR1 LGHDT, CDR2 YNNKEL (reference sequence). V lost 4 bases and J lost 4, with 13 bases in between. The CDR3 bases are TGTGCCAGCAGCCTAAGTACAGGGAGCACTGAAGCTTTCTTT. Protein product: CASSLSTGSTEAFF.

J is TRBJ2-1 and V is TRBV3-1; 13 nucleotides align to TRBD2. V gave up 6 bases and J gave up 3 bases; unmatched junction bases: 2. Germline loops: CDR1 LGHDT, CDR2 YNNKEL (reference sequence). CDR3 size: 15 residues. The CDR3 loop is CASSRTSGSYNEQFF. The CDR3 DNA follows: TGTGCCAGCAGTCGGACTAGCGGGAGCTACAATGAGCAGTTCTTC.

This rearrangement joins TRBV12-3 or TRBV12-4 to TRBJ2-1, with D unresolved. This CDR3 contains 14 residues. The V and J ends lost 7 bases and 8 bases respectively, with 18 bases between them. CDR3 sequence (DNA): TGTGCCAGCACGGCCGGACCTCCGGTCGATGAGCAGTTCTTC. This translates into CASTAGPPVDEQFF.

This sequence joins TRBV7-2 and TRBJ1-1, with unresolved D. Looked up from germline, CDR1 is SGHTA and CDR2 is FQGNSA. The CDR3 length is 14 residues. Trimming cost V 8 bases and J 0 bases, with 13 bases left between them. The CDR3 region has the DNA TGTGCCAGCTCCACGAACCCGCTGAACACTGAAGCTTTCTTT. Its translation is CASSTNPLNTEAFF.

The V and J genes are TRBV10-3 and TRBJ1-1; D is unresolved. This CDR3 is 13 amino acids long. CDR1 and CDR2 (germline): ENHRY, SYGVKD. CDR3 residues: CGSQEGLQAEAFF. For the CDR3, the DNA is TGTGGCTCTCAGGAAGGGTTGCAGGCTGAAGCTTTCTTT.